Presented here are 7 T cell receptor beta chains from one specimen sequenced in a study of glioma-infiltrating T cells. TCR alpha and beta CDR3 regions were amplified from RNA using iRepertoire nested multiplex PCR. TCRdb reprocessed the multiplex PCR reads with MiXCR, giving one entry per CDR3 protein. The table lists 300,000 to 450,000 distinct CDR3 sequences, about 40% of them singletons. Sequenced: glioma tissue, nonneoplastic brain tissue, or PBMCs (not recorded which). The receptors were sampled from a human donor with low-grade glioma or glioblastoma, undergoing nonglioma brain surgery, or in good health (not recorded which).

As regards this clonotype: One end of the junction does not line up with germline, which may come from a read error. V gene TRBV3-1 combines with J gene TRBJ2-1; 8 bases map to TRBD1. Germline V gene data show CDR1 as LGHDT and CDR2 as YNNKEL (reference sequence). This CDR3 contains 17 residues. For the CDR3, the DNA is TGTGCCAGCGGCCAAGATAACGTCAGGGGGCTATACAATGAGCAGTTCTTC. This sequence encodes CASGQDNVRGLYNEQFF.

Many counts were recorded for this clonotype. The chain carries TRBV20-1 and TRBJ2-5, with D unclear. Germline lookup yields CDR1 DFQATT and CDR2 SNEGSKA (reference sequence). Trimming left V 6 bases short and J 1 base short, with 12 bases between. The CDR3 has 13 amino acids. This CDR3 reads CSASRPLQETQYF. CDR3 nucleotide sequence: TGCAGTGCCAGCCGACCGCTCCAAGAGACCCAGTACTTC.

The chain combines TRBV6-1 with TRBJ2-3; TRBD2 matches at 8 bases. V gave up 6 bases and J gave up 5 bases; unmatched junction bases: 10. Germline V gene data show CDR1 as MNHNS and CDR2 as SASEGT. This CDR3 is 15 amino acids long. The CDR3 coding sequence is TGTGCCAGCAGCCGGGAGGGAGGAGGTAAAGATACGCAGTATTTT. This encodes CASSREGGGKDTQYF.

In the case of this clonotype: Since a much larger clone is just one base distant, this may be a read error. The chain uses TRBV15 and TRBJ1-5; TRBD1 aligns across 7 bases. In germline, CDR1 is LNHNV, CDR2 YYDKDF (reference sequence). Trimming removed 0 bases from V and 8 bases from J; junction bases left unmatched: 10. The CDR3 is 16 amino acids. The chain's CDR3 is CATSRDPMGRGKPQHF. The CDR3 nucleotides read TGTGCCACCAGCAGAGATCCGATGGGCAGGGGGAAGCCCCAGCATTTT.

This rearrangement joins TRBV5-4 to TRBJ1-6, with TRBD1 identical over 9 bases. V lost 2 bases and J lost 9; bases outside the gene matches: 3. Germline V lookup: CDR1 SGHNT, CDR2 YYREEE (reference sequence). This CDR3 contains 14 residues. Written as DNA, the CDR3 is TGTGCCAGCAGCTTACAGGGGGCGCGTTCACCCCTCCACTTT. The encoded protein is CASSLQGARSPLHF.

V is TRBV20-1 and J is TRBJ2-3, with a weak D call TRBD1 (5 bases). V lost 4 bases and J lost 3, with 29 bases in between. CDR1 is DFQATT and CDR2 is SNEGSKA in the germline V gene (reference sequence). This CDR3 comprises 19 residues. In nucleotides, the CDR3 is TGCAGTGCTATAGGGGTTTTCTCGCGGAAGCAACCTCTAACAGATACGCAGTATTTT. It translates to CSAIGVFSRKQPLTDTQYF.

The chain joins TRBV7-2 to TRBJ2-6, with D possibly TRBD2 on 5 matching bases. The CDR3 is 16 amino acids. V lost 2 bases and J lost 0, with 8 bases in between. Looked up from germline, CDR1 is SGHTA and CDR2 is FQGNSA. The CDR3 is CASSLSRGSGANVLTF. CDR3 bases: TGTGCCAGCAGCTTATCTCGGGGCTCTGGGGCCAACGTCCTGACTTTC.